This TCR beta chain is drawn from a study of cytomegalovirus exposure and HLA in healthy donors. PCR employed 60 Vbeta and 13 Jbeta primers. Some clones are missing from TCRdb's copy, which holds only in-frame ones; the method was immunoSEQ multiplex PCR. The sample shows about 150,000 clones, around three quarters of them seen only once. Study-wide results and limits: A later analysis found that most CMV-associated TCR beta chains appeared HLA-restricted. A later analysis linked about 17,000 TCR beta sequences to HLA alleles at 0.05 false discovery rate. Data from an earlier analysis indicated that most TCR beta V segments were productive either about 87% or about 30% of the time. Analysis was carried out at a later point, and it linked a missense DCLRE1C variant to TCR beta V- and J-gene trimming.

Trimming cost V 1 base and J 8 bases; bases outside gene matches: 7. There are 15 residues in the CDR3. CDR1 is MGHDK and CDR2 is SYGVNS in the germline V gene. With regard to this clone: What it binds is unknown.

Material for sequencing was PBMCs. The TCR sequence derives from a woman aged 40 to 50 in good health and CMV-seronegative. The rearrangement links TRBV25-1 to TRBJ1-2; 10 bases are a match to TRBD1. The CDR3: CASSELGQGILGYTF. The CDR3 DNA reads as TGTGCCAGCAGTGAATTGGGACAGGGGATACTCGGCTACACCTTC.